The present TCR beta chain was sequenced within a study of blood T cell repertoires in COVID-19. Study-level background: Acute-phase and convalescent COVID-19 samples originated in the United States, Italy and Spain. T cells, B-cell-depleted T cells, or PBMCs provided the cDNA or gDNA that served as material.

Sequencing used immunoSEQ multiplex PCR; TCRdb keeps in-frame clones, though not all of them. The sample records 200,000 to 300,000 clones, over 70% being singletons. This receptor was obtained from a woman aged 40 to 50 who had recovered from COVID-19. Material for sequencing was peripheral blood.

The CDR3 nucleotides read TGCGCCAGCAGTCCAGCGGGGGGGCCTATGAGCACAGATACGCAGTATTTT. This translates into CASSPAGGPMSTDTQYF. The chain couples TRBV4-1 to TRBJ2-3; 10 bases match TRBD2. CDR1 is MGHRA and CDR2 is YSYEKL in the germline V gene. With V trimmed by 6 bases and J by 0 bases, 9 bases remained unmatched. The CDR3 is 17 residues long.